The 21 T cell receptor beta chains presented below share a single source sample, sequenced in a study of persistence of HIV-infected CD4 T cells. This was the immunoSEQ version 4 assay in survey mode. TCRdb's table, derived via immunoSEQ multiplex PCR, lists solely in-frame clones and lacks some. Of about 45,000 clones in the sample, roughly nine tenths were seen once. No antigen has been identified for these receptors. This nonspecific control used anti-CD3/anti-CD28 bead stimulation of CD4+ T cells. Sorting selected CD4+ T cells upregulating both CD40 ligand and CD69. Material: CD4+ T cells sorted from PBMCs after 18-hour stimulation, obtained from a patient who received antiretroviral therapy. The receptors stem from an adult man with HIV who was CMV-seropositive.

This clone was detected only once. V gene TRBV6-6 combines with J gene TRBJ1-2; 10 bases map to TRBD1. The CDR3 extends over 16 amino acids. CDR1 and CDR2 (germline): MNHNY, SVGAGI (reference sequence). J was trimmed by 4 bases and V by 5 bases; bases with no gene match: 10. The CDR3 DNA sequence: TGTGCCAGCAGTCGAACCGGGACAGGGGCAGTCTATGGCTACACCTTC. It yields the protein CASSRTGTGAVYGYTF.

V usage is TRBV28 and J usage is TRBJ2-3, with D possibly being TRBD1 or TRBD2 (5 bases each). The germline V gene has CDR1 MDHEN and CDR2 SYDVKM. The CDR3 is made up of 15 amino acids. The V gene lost 5 bases and the J gene lost 2 bases, with 14 bases spanning the gap. This chain's CDR3 is CASSPSGPYTDTQYF. CDR3 DNA sequence: TGTGCCAGCAGTCCCTCGGGGCCCTACACAGATACGCAGTATTTT. The whole variable domain, remainder taken from reference TRBV28 and TRBJ2-3, is DVKVTQSSRYLVKRTGEKVFLECVQDMDHENMFWYRQDPGLGLRLIYFSYDVKMKEKGDIPEGYSVSREKKERFSLILESASTNQTSMYLCASSPSGPYTDTQYFGPGTRLTVL.

V is TRBV7-2 and J is TRBJ2-7; D is possibly TRBD1 or TRBD2 (6 bases each). The germline gives CDR1 SGHTA, CDR2 FQGNSA. CDR3 length equals 15 residues. The germline V and J ends were trimmed by 1 base and 0 bases, with 10 bases remaining between them. CDR3 nucleotides: TGTGCCAGCAGCTTAGTCGGGGGCCTCTCCTACGAGCAGTACTTC. This translates into CASSLVGGLSYEQYF.

The rearrangement joins TRBV20-1 to TRBJ1-1, with 7 positions matching TRBD1. CDR3 length: 11 residues. Trimming removed 6 bases from V and 7 bases from J; junction bases left unmatched: 5. From germline, CDR1 is DFQATT and CDR2 SNEGSKA (reference sequence). The CDR3 sequence: CSASWDSEAFF. The CDR3 bases are TGCAGTGCAAGCTGGGACAGTGAAGCTTTCTTT.

The chain uses TRBV2 and TRBJ1-2; no reliable D call. The CDR3 sequence is 15 residues long. Trimming pared 3 bases from V and 0 bases from J, leaving 11 bases between. From germline, CDR1 is SNHLY and CDR2 FYNNEI. The CDR3 DNA reads as TGTGCCAGCAGTGAGGGAGGAGGAGCTAACTATGGCTACACCTTC. Amino acids: CASSEGGGANYGYTF.

The chain couples TRBV7-2 to TRBJ2-3, with TRBD2 matching 10 bases. Trimming cost V 1 base and J 5 bases; bases outside gene matches: 3. Per germline, CDR1 SGHTA and CDR2 FQGNSA. CDR3 length: 15 residues. CDR3 nucleotide sequence: TGTGCCAGCAGCTTAGTTAGCGGGGGGCGAGATACGCAGTATTTT. Translation: CASSLVSGGRDTQYF.

The chain is built from TRBV20-1 and TRBJ1-1; weak D call: TRBD1 (6 bases). From germline, CDR1 is DFQATT and CDR2 SNEGSKA (reference sequence). V gave up 8 bases and J gave up 9 bases, with 13 bases separating them. The CDR3 covers 10 residues. The chain's CDR3 is CSPSTGKAFF. The CDR3 coding sequence is TGCAGTCCGAGTACAGGGAAAGCTTTCTTT.

This clone was observed once. The chain uses TRBV7-6 and TRBJ2-3, with 8 positions matching TRBD2. The length of the CDR3 is 17 residues. Trimming took 1 base from V and 2 from J; bases not matched to a gene: 8. Per the germline V gene, CDR1 is SGHVS and CDR2 is FNYEAQ. CDR3 bases: TGTGCCAGCAGCTTAGTTCGGGGGGGCCCGAACACAGATACGCAGTATTTT. Translation gives CASSLVRGGPNTDTQYF.

This clone was observed a single time. The chain couples TRBV24-1 to TRBJ2-5; D perhaps matches TRBD1 (5 bases). Looked up from germline, CDR1 is KGHDR and CDR2 is SFDVKD. The CDR3 totals 13 residues. Trimming cost V 5 bases and J 1 base, with 7 bases left between them. In DNA form, the CDR3 reads TGTGCCACCAGTGGAAGGGGCCAAGAGACCCAGTACTTC. Translating it yields CATSGRGQETQYF.

V usage is TRBV28 and J usage is TRBJ2-3; 10 bases agree with TRBD2. This CDR3 is 19 amino acids long. CDR1 MDHEN and CDR2 SYDVKM come from the germline V gene. The junction had 14 bases not matched to a gene; V was cut back by 5 bases and J by 0 bases. In DNA form, the CDR3 reads TGTGCCAGCAGTCCCCCGGGACTAGCGTTCTCAACTAGCACAGATACGCAGTATTTT. Protein sequence: CASSPPGLAFSTSTDTQYF.

The chain uses TRBV7-6 and TRBJ2-1; the match to TRBD1 covers 7 bases. CDR1 is SGHVS and CDR2 is FNYEAQ in the germline V gene. The CDR3 covers 18 residues. V dropped 1 base and J dropped 4; count of bases not matched to a gene: 13. The CDR3 nucleotides are TGTGCCAGCAGCTTAGTACCTCCACAGGGGCGGTTTTACAATGAGCAGTTCTTC. This codes for CASSLVPPQGRFYNEQFF.

The CDR3 region is CASSYGTSGDSDTQYF. Here the CDR3 DNA reads TGCGCCAGCAGCTATGGGACTAGCGGGGACTCAGATACGCAGTATTTT. The chain couples TRBV5-1 to TRBJ2-3; 13 bases are a match to TRBD2. This CDR3 is built from 16 residues. Germline loops: CDR1 SGHRS, CDR2 YFSETQ. The trim removed 3 bases at V and 4 bases at J, leaving 5 bases unmatched.

The chain uses TRBV7-3 and TRBJ2-5; TRBD1 is a possible D gene (6 bases). The CDR3 runs to 13 residues. Germline values: CDR1 SGHTA, CDR2 FQGTGA. Trimming stripped 1 base from V and 5 bases from J, with 8 bases between. CDR3: CASSLRQEETQYF. Here the CDR3 DNA reads TGTGCCAGCAGCTTAAGACAGGAGGAGACCCAGTACTTC.

The chain combines TRBV12-3 or TRBV12-4 with TRBJ1-5, with 8 bases aligning to TRBD1. The CDR3 has 13 residues. V trimming: 5 bases; J trimming: 5 bases; junction bases outside the gene matches: 2. This CDR3 is CASSPQGDQPQHF. The CDR3 region has the DNA TGTGCCAGCAGTCCACAGGGGGATCAGCCCCAGCATTTT.

The V and J genes are TRBV24-1 and TRBJ1-2, with 8 bases fitting TRBD1. The J segment lost 4 bases and the V segment lost 6 bases, leaving 3 bases of the junction unmatched. The CDR3 is made up of 13 amino acids. CDR1 and CDR2 from the germline V gene are KGHDR and SFDVKD. CDR3 bases: TGTGCCACCAGTTCAGGGGGCAGCTATGGCTACACCTTC. This gives the protein CATSSGGSYGYTF.

The chain recombines TRBV5-1 with TRBJ2-2, with D perhaps TRBD1 (6 bases). This CDR3 spans 17 amino acids. In germline, CDR1 is SGHRS, CDR2 YFSETQ. Trimming removed 4 bases from V and 5 bases from J, with 21 bases in between. This chain's CDR3 is CASSINLPGQGTGELFF. The DNA for the CDR3 is TGCGCCAGCAGCATCAACCTTCCGGGACAAGGGACCGGGGAGCTGTTTTTT.

This clone was recorded once. J is TRBJ2-1 and V is TRBV5-1, with D perhaps being TRBD1 or TRBD2 (6 bases each). Trimming cost V 6 bases and J 1 base, with 17 bases left between them. This CDR3 is 16 amino acids long. CDR1 and CDR2 (germline): SGHRS, YFSETQ. The CDR3 sequence is CASTHGGDLSYNEQFF. CDR3 bases: TGCGCCAGCACCCACGGGGGCGACCTTTCCTACAATGAGCAGTTCTTC.

V is TRBV28 and J is TRBJ2-5; no firm D call. The V end lost 2 bases, the J end lost 2 bases, and 3 bases lay between the germline ends. CDR1 and CDR2 from the germline V gene are MDHEN and SYDVKM. The CDR3 totals 12 residues. The CDR3 loop reads CASSLLQETQYF. The CDR3 DNA reads TGTGCCAGCAGTTTACTTCAAGAGACCCAGTACTTC.

This chain connects TRBV25-1 to TRBJ2-7; maybe TRBD2 (5 bases). Trimming left V 6 bases short and J 1 base short, with 13 bases between. The CDR3 contains 14 residues. CDR1 is MGHDK and CDR2 is SYGVNS in the germline V gene. CDR3 protein: CASRRRSGSYEQYF. The CDR3 bases are TGTGCCAGCAGACGGAGATCGGGATCCTACGAGCAGTACTTC.

The CDR3 sequence is CASSLMWWGGSLDTQYF. The DNA of the CDR3 is TGTGCCAGCAGTTTAATGTGGTGGGGGGGCTCCTTAGATACGCAGTATTTT. The chain has TRBV28 and TRBJ2-3, with D possibly matching TRBD2 (7 bases). The CDR3 totals 17 residues. Germline CDR1 and CDR2: MDHEN and SYDVKM. Between the trimmed V and J ends, which lost 2 bases and 5 bases, there was a span of 20 bases.

V and J are TRBV7-2 and TRBJ2-7; 7 positions match TRBD1. Germline-derived CDR1 and CDR2 are SGHTA and FQGNSA. The CDR3 extends over 15 amino acids. Losses at the gene ends were 1 base for V and 3 bases for J; bases not matched to a gene: 6. As DNA, the CDR3 is TGTGCCAGCAGCTTAGATCCGGGACAGAACTACGAGCAGTACTTC. Its translation is CASSLDPGQNYEQYF.